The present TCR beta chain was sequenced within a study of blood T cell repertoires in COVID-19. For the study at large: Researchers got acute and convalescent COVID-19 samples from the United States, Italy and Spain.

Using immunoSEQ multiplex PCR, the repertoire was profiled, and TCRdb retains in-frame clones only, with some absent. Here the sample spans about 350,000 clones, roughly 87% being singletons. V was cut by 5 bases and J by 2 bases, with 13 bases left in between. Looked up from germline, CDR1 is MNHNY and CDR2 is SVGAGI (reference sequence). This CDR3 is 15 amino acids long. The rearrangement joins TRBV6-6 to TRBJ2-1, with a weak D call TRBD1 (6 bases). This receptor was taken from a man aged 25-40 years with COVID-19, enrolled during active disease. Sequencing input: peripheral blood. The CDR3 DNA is TGTGCCAGCAGTCAACAGGGACCCCCCTACAATGAGCAGTTCTTC. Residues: CASSQQGPPYNEQFF.